Listed below are T cell receptor beta chains from one sample, sequenced in a study of long-term antiretroviral therapy in people with HIV. Sequencing used immunoSEQ multiplex PCR; TCRdb keeps in-frame clones, though not all of them. The repertoire holds 15,000 to 20,000 clones, roughly 80% seen once, with about 9.9% in the top ten. The sample here was unsorted PBMCs, taken 0.5 years before starting antiretroviral therapy. The receptors stem from a man younger than 30 with HIV. CDR3s include the opening cysteine and the closing phenylalanine or tryptophan. D genes are given only for firm matches. Clone size, where shown, is once, few, many, or a class for clones that have expanded.

len	v_gene	abundance	d_gene	j_gene	CDR3aa	CDR3nt
15	TRBV7-2	-	-	TRBJ1-1	CASSWEGSLNTEAFF	TGTGCCAGCAGCTGGGAGGGAAGTCTGAACACTGAAGCTTTCTTT
17	TRBV5-5	-	TRBD1	TRBJ2-7	CASRDWGRGSSSYEQYF	TGTGCCAGCAGGGATTGGGGCAGGGGGTCGAGCTCCTACGAGCAGTACTTC
15	TRBV5-1	once	-	TRBJ2-5	CASSLHGSGGETQYF	TGCGCCAGCAGCTTACACGGGAGCGGCGGAGAGACCCAGTACTTC
14	TRBV7-9	few	-	TRBJ1-2	CASSLETEFYGYTF	TGTGCCAGCAGCTTAGAGACAGAGTTCTATGGCTACACCTTC
16	TRBV25-1	-	-	TRBJ1-2	CASSESGQETYYGYTF	TGTGCCAGCAGTGAATCTGGGCAGGAAACCTACTATGGCTACACCTTC
16	TRBV28	-	-	TRBJ2-2	CASKGVGTSNTGELFF	TGTGCCAGCAAGGGGGTAGGGACATCGAACACCGGGGAGCTGTTTTTT
15	TRBV27	-	-	TRBJ2-7	CASSPDSGRIYEQYF	TGTGCCAGCAGCCCCGACTCGGGACGGATCTACGAGCAGTACTTC
17	TRBV5-1	-	TRBD2	TRBJ2-3	CASSLGWTSGIADTQYF	TGCGCCAGCAGCTTGGGTTGGACTAGCGGGATCGCAGATACGCAGTATTTT
13	TRBV27	-	TRBD1	TRBJ1-1	CASSLRQGGEAFF	TGTGCCAGCAGTCTGAGACAGGGAGGTGAAGCTTTCTTT
15	TRBV10-3	-	TRBD2	TRBJ2-7	CATRERGAGSYEQYF	TGTGCCACCAGGGAGCGGGGGGCGGGGTCCTACGAGCAGTACTTC
15	TRBV19	-	-	TRBJ1-1	CASSLARGAKTEAFF	TGTGCCAGTAGCCTCGCGCGGGGGGCGAAAACTGAAGCTTTCTTT
13	TRBV7-6	-	-	TRBJ1-1	CASSLGGSTEAFF	TGTGCCAGCAGCTTAGGGGGGAGTACTGAAGCTTTCTTT
15	TRBV7-8	-	TRBD1	TRBJ2-2	CASSLGTGDTGELFF	TGTGCCAGCAGCTTAGGAACAGGGGACACCGGGGAGCTGTTTTTT
14	TRBV6-6	-	-	TRBJ1-1	CASSYFGTYRRAFF	TGTGCCAGCAGTTACTTTGGAACCTACAGGAGAGCTTTCTTT
15	TRBV7-9	-	TRBD2	TRBJ2-7	CASNRLAGGGYEQYF	TGTGCCAGCAACCGTCTAGCGGGAGGGGGCTACGAGCAGTACTTC
14	TRBV10-3	-	TRBD1	TRBJ1-1	CAIRGQGENTEAFF	TGTGCCATCAGGGGACAGGGAGAGAACACTGAAGCTTTCTTT
18	TRBV18	-	TRBD1	TRBJ2-2	CASSPWGQGAVHTGELFF	TGTGCCAGCTCACCATGGGGACAGGGGGCAGTGCACACCGGGGAGCTGTTTTTT
16	TRBV5-5	few	TRBD1	TRBJ1-5	CASRPGTGNSNQPQHF	TGTGCCAGCAGACCCGGGACAGGGAATAGCAATCAGCCCCAGCATTTT
16	TRBV5-1	-	-	TRBJ1-2	CASSWEGPLSNYGYTF	TGCGCCAGCAGCTGGGAGGGGCCCCTATCTAACTATGGCTACACCTTC
15	TRBV9	-	-	TRBJ2-2	CASSVAKGAPGELFF	TGTGCCAGCAGCGTAGCAAAGGGTGCGCCCGGGGAGCTGTTTTTT
14	TRBV19	once	-	TRBJ2-7	CASSIDDTWDEQYF	TGTGCCAGTAGTATAGATGATACATGGGACGAGCAGTACTTC
13	TRBV28	-	-	TRBJ1-2	CASTDSTNYGYTF	TGTGCCAGCACTGATAGCACTAACTATGGCTACACCTTC
15	TRBV7-6	-	-	TRBJ1-5	CASSLGTAYNQPQHF	TGTGCCAGCAGCTTAGGGACGGCGTACAATCAGCCCCAGCATTTT
14	TRBV28	-	-	TRBJ1-1	CASSLYGEDTEAFF	TGTGCCAGCAGTTTATATGGGGAAGACACTGAAGCTTTCTTT
13	TRBV7-8	-	-	TRBJ2-5	CASSSGPQETQYF	TGTGCCAGCAGCTCCGGACCCCAAGAGACCCAGTACTTC
15	TRBV5-1	once	-	TRBJ2-6	CASSPPTSGANVLTF	TGCGCCAGCAGTCCCCCCACGTCTGGGGCCAACGTCCTGACTTTC